This passage covers 22 T cell receptor beta chains from one sample sequenced in a study of blood T cells in healthy people across ages. A second PCR of about 6 to 12 cycles used a sample-barcoded 5' primer and a J-beta primer mix. TCRdb fed the 5' RACE reads into MiXCR, producing one record per CDR3 protein. The sample has more than 650,000 distinct CDR3 sequences, under 30% seen once. The same data also contributed to another study, on T cells of mothers and their children.

Specimen: blood. The receptor source for this set is a boy aged 5-17 years in good health.

This chain connects TRBV12-3 or TRBV12-4 to TRBJ1-5, with TRBD1 identical over 10 bases. This CDR3 contains 15 residues. Germline trimming cut 6 bases from V and 2 bases from J; bases unmatched to any gene: 4. The CDR3 nucleotides are TGTGCCAGCAGGGCCGGACAGGGGGGCAATCAGCCCCAGCATTTT. Translation: CASRAGQGGNQPQHF.

This clonotype was counted only a few times. CDR3 residues: CASSADGLGYTF. DNA for the CDR3: TGTGCCAGCAGCGCAGACGGTCTTGGCTACACCTTC. The chain has TRBV7-2 and TRBJ1-2; no clear D gene. Per germline, CDR1 SGHTA and CDR2 FQGNSA. The V end was cut by 5 bases, the J end by 7 bases, with 11 bases between. CDR3 size: 12 residues.

The rearrangement joins TRBV13 to TRBJ2-7, with unresolved D. The germline CDR1 and CDR2 sequences are PRHDT and FYEKMQ (reference sequence). The CDR3 length is 15 residues. With 5 bases removed from V and 0 bases from J, the gap between germline ends came to 14 bases. The CDR3 DNA reads TGTGCCAGCAGCCGTCTTGTTGAAACCTCCTACGAGCAGTACTTC. Translation: CASSRLVETSYEQYF.

The chain links TRBV7-8 to TRBJ2-7; 12 bases agree with TRBD2. The J call may be incorrect, as the DNA end agrees better with TRBJ2-5. This CDR3 contains 15 residues. Germline CDR1 and CDR2: SGHVS and FQNEAQ. This CDR3 reads CASSSSGGGPGTQYF. CDR3 sequence (DNA): TGTGCCAGCAGCTCTAGCGGGGGGGGCCCCGGGACCCAGTACTTC.

This clonotype was seen a single time. The V and J genes are TRBV20-1 and TRBJ2-5, with 7 bases aligning to TRBD1. The germline V gene has CDR1 DFQATT and CDR2 SNEGSKA (reference sequence). After removal of 6 bases from V and 4 bases from J, the junction contained 8 bases not matched to a gene. The CDR3 loop spans 13 amino acids. The CDR3 region has the DNA TGCAGTGCGTGGACAGGCGGACCAGAGACCCAGTACTTC. This sequence encodes CSAWTGGPETQYF.

The chain is built from TRBV30 and TRBJ2-5, with D possibly being TRBD2 (5 bases). Germline V gene sequence: CDR1 GTSNPN, CDR2 SVGIG (reference sequence). V lost 2 bases, J lost 5 bases, and 21 bases lay in between. CDR3 length: 16 amino acids. In nucleotides, the CDR3 is TGTGCCTGGAGTCCTCGCGGGCAGGCACGCGAGGAGACCCAGTACTTC. Residues: CAWSPRGQAREETQYF.

The chain couples TRBV6-1 to TRBJ2-3; D gene unclear. Looked up from germline, CDR1 is MNHNS and CDR2 is SASEGT. This CDR3 region has 13 residues. Trimming removed 2 bases from V and 4 bases from J, with 7 bases in between. The CDR3 sequence is CASSEPIADTQYF. DNA for the CDR3: TGTGCCAGCAGTGAACCAATCGCAGATACGCAGTATTTT.

This chain connects TRBV28 to TRBJ2-5; TRBD2 matches 12 bases. The end of the DNA fits TRBJ2-7 better, so the J call may be wrong. Germline V gene sequence: CDR1 MDHEN, CDR2 SYDVKM. The CDR3 is made up of 18 amino acids. The CDR3 loop reads CASSSSRLAGDPSYEQYF. CDR3 coding DNA: TGTGCCAGCAGTTCCTCACGACTAGCGGGGGACCCATCCTACGAGCAGTACTTC.

This clonotype was seen ten or more times. The chain carries TRBV25-1 and TRBJ2-7, with no clear D. Per germline, CDR1 MGHDK and CDR2 SYGVNS. There are 11 residues in the CDR3. Trimming pared 2 bases from V and 7 bases from J, leaving 6 bases between. The chain's CDR3 is CASSEVFEQYF. DNA of the CDR3: TGTGCCAGCAGTGAAGTATTTGAGCAGTACTTC.

A word on this clonotype: A junction boundary mismatches the germline segment, possibly from a read error. The chain recombines TRBV7-7 with TRBJ2-5; the match to TRBD2 covers 8 bases. In germline, CDR1 is SSHAT, CDR2 FNYEAQ (reference sequence). CDR3 size: 15 residues. This CDR3 is CASSLRGGAEETQYF. For the CDR3, the DNA is TGTGCTAGCAGCTTACGGGGGGGGGCCGAGGAGACCCAGTACTTC.

This clonotype was picked up a small number of times. The chain has TRBV9 and TRBJ2-7; no reliable D call. The CDR3 is 14 amino acids. V gave up 4 bases and J gave up 3 bases, with 14 bases separating them. In germline, CDR1 is SGDLS, CDR2 YYNGEE. In nucleotides, the CDR3 is TGTGCCAGCAGCCCTGGGCTAGGGCACTACGAGCAGTACTTC. Its protein is CASSPGLGHYEQYF.

The chain is built from TRBV7-9 and TRBJ1-4; 7 bases align to TRBD1. This CDR3 has 14 amino acids. The V gene's germline CDR1 is SEHNR and CDR2 FQNEAQ (reference sequence). V shed 3 bases and J 8 bases; nucleotides not matched to a gene: 6. Here the CDR3 reads CASSFGRGEEKLFF. For the CDR3, the DNA is TGTGCCAGCAGCTTTGGCAGGGGGGAAGAAAAACTGTTTTTT.

This clonotype was observed a few times. This chain uses TRBV12-3 or TRBV12-4 with TRBJ2-5; 7 bases agree with TRBD2. V was clipped by 3 bases and J by 5 bases; unmatched bases: 12. CDR3 length: 16 residues. The CDR3 region is CASSLGRLALHETQYF. As DNA, the CDR3 is TGTGCCAGCAGTTTGGGCCGACTAGCCCTGCACGAGACCCAGTACTTC.

This clonotype turned up a few times. The rearrangement uses TRBV21-1 and TRBJ2-3; the DNA was not used to check the table's D call, TRBD1. TRBV21-1 corresponds to a pseudogene. This CDR3 has 14 residues. CDR3 nucleotide sequence: TGTGCCAGCAGCAAAGTCTACGGGGGAGATACGCAGTATTTT. Amino acids: CASSKVYGGDTQYF.

This chain links TRBV20-1 with TRBJ2-1; TRBD2 agrees at 11 bases. The CDR3 length is 13 residues. V trimming: 7 bases; J trimming: 9 bases; junction bases outside the gene matches: 8. Per germline, CDR1 DFQATT and CDR2 SNEGSKA (reference sequence). CDR3 residues: CSGKEGLAAEQFF. CDR3 bases: TGCAGTGGTAAGGAGGGACTAGCGGCTGAGCAGTTCTTC.

The V and J genes are TRBV6-5 and TRBJ1-4; D may be TRBD1 (6 bases). The germline V and J ends were trimmed by 2 bases and 6 bases, with 22 bases remaining between them. The CDR3 is 18 amino acids. Germline lookup yields CDR1 MNHEY and CDR2 SVGAGI. The CDR3 DNA is TGTGCCAGCAGTTACCGGCAGGGGAAAGGACTGCTCTATGAAAAACTGTTTTTT. The encoded protein is CASSYRQGKGLLYEKLFF.

This sequence joins TRBV10-3 and TRBJ1-5; maybe TRBD1 (5 bases). The CDR3 extends over 15 amino acids. The V and J ends lost 5 bases and 5 bases respectively, with 16 bases between them. The germline gives CDR1 ENHRY, CDR2 SYGVKD. The CDR3 DNA sequence: TGTGCCATCAGTCCCCGCGGGGGGGTAGATCAGCCCCAGCATTTT. It encodes CAISPRGGVDQPQHF.

On this clonotype: Mismatch with germline at one junction end may stem from a read error. The chain combines TRBV2 with TRBJ1-6; 10 bases line up with TRBD1. CDR3 length: 15 amino acids. In germline, CDR1 is SNHLY, CDR2 FYNNEI. DNA for the CDR3: TGTGTCAGCACCAACGGGGACAGGGGCAGTTCACCCCTCCACTTT. Its protein is CVSTNGDRGSSPLHF.

The gene calls are TRBV5-1 and TRBJ1-1; D perhaps matches TRBD1 (5 bases). The V gene lost 3 bases and the J gene lost 0 bases, with 21 bases spanning the gap. Per germline, CDR1 SGHRS and CDR2 YFSETQ. The CDR3 length is 18 residues. This CDR3 is CASSSNQLVGAMNTEAFF. CDR3 nucleotide sequence: TGCGCCAGCAGCTCCAATCAGTTAGTAGGGGCCATGAACACTGAAGCTTTCTTT.

This clonotype was observed a single time. The gene calls are TRBV14 and TRBJ1-1; possibly TRBD1 for D (5 bases). This CDR3 contains 17 residues. The germline V gene has CDR1 SGHDN and CDR2 FVKESK. V dropped 4 bases and J dropped 5 bases, with 23 bases sitting between them. For the CDR3, the DNA is TGTGCCAGCAGCCTTTTGGTCCGGGACTGGGAACGGACTGAAGCTTTCTTT. It translates to CASSLLVRDWERTEAFF.

The chain has TRBV20-1 and TRBJ2-7; D is possibly TRBD1 (6 bases). The length of the CDR3 is 13 residues. Germline V gives CDR1 DFQATT, CDR2 SNEGSKA (reference sequence). The ends were cut back, 3 bases at V and 5 bases at J, with 14 bases in the middle. The CDR3 region has the DNA TGCAGTGCTAGGGGACCCAGGGGACACGAGCAGTACTTC. Its protein product is CSARGPRGHEQYF.

The V gene is TRBV10-3, the J gene TRBJ2-7; D may be TRBD1 or TRBD2 (6 bases each). Germline assignment: CDR1 ENHRY and CDR2 SYGVKD. The CDR3 has 14 amino acids. Trimming took 4 bases from V and 0 from J, leaving 10 bases between them. CDR3 in amino acids: CAISVGGDSYEQYF. The CDR3 bases are TGTGCCATCAGTGTGGGGGGCGACTCCTACGAGCAGTACTTC.